A single sample is the source of the 18 T cell receptor beta chains below, sequenced in a study of blood T cell repertoires in COVID-19. Measured with immunoSEQ multiplex PCR; TCRdb has only the in-frame clones, and not every one. The sample records about 29,000 clones, roughly 89% being singletons. Material: peripheral blood. Every receptor here comes from an older man with active COVID-19.

The rearrangement links TRBV11-3 to TRBJ2-2, with D possibly being TRBD1 (5 bases). Per germline, CDR1 SGHNT and CDR2 YENEEA. The CDR3 has 14 amino acids. The V end was cut by 1 base, the J end by 7 bases, with 10 bases between. The CDR3 DNA follows: TGTGCCAGCAGCTTAGTCCCGACAGACGGGGAGCTGTTTTTT. It is translated as CASSLVPTDGELFF.

The V and J genes are TRBV27 and TRBJ2-7; 7 bases are shared with TRBD1. V was clipped by 0 bases and J by 6 bases; unmatched bases: 5. This CDR3 has 14 residues. Germline lookup yields CDR1 MNHEY and CDR2 SMNVEV (reference sequence). The CDR3 DNA is TGTGCCAGCAGTTTATCCCGGACAGGTGGCGAGCAGTACTTC. It codes for CASSLSRTGGEQYF.

The chain employs TRBV30 and TRBJ2-5; a possible D gene is TRBD1 (6 bases). CDR1 GTSNPN and CDR2 SVGIG come from the germline V gene (reference sequence). V was cut by 5 bases and J by 7 bases, with 11 bases left in between. CDR3 length: 11 amino acids. The CDR3 spells CAWQGLGTQYF. The DNA for the CDR3 is TGTGCCTGGCAGGGGCTTGGGACCCAGTACTTC.

The chain carries TRBV11-2 and TRBJ2-7; no definite D call. V was pared by 1 base and J by 7 bases, with 14 bases between. This CDR3 has 14 residues. CDR1 is SGHAT, CDR2 FQNNGV, per germline. For the CDR3, the DNA is TGTGCCAGCAGCTTAGCCGACGCAGGCGAGGAGCAGTACTTC. Its translation: CASSLADAGEEQYF. Variable domain in full (rest from reference TRBV11-2 and TRBJ2-7): EAGVAQSPRYKIIEKRQSVAFWCNPISGHATLYWYQQILGQGPKLLIQFQNNGVVDDSQLPKDRFSAERLKGVDSTLKIQPAKLEDSAVYLCASSLADAGEEQYFGPGTRLTVT.

The table lists this clone with a count of one. This chain uses TRBV30 with TRBJ2-7, with TRBD2 matching 7 bases. The CDR3 has 12 residues. With 2 bases clipped from V and 5 bases from J, the junction kept 3 bases outside the gene matches. CDR1 GTSNPN and CDR2 SVGIG come from the germline V gene (reference sequence). Written as DNA, the CDR3 is TGTGCCTGGAGTAATCGGGGGGACGAGCAGTACTTC. Amino acid sequence: CAWSNRGDEQYF.

This sequence joins TRBV5-5 and TRBJ1-5, with 7 bases aligning to TRBD1. Germline V lookup: CDR1 SGHKS, CDR2 YYEKEE (reference sequence). There are 15 residues in the CDR3. Losses at the gene ends were 4 bases for V and 4 bases for J; bases not matched to a gene: 8. The CDR3 loop reads CASSRQTGPNQPQHF. For the CDR3, the DNA is TGTGCCAGCAGCCGCCAGACAGGGCCAAATCAGCCCCAGCATTTT.

The chain links TRBV7-3 to TRBJ2-2, with 8 bases lining up with TRBD2. The CDR3 covers 14 residues. Germline loops: CDR1 SGHTA, CDR2 FQGTGA. V lost 4 bases, J lost 4 bases, and 2 bases stayed unmatched. The CDR3 is CASSSGGGTGELFF. For the CDR3, the DNA is TGTGCCAGCAGCTCCGGGGGGGGCACCGGGGAGCTGTTTTTT.

The J gene is TRBJ2-7, the V gene TRBV24-1; 9 nucleotides match TRBD1. The CDR3 is 13 residues long. The germline CDR1 and CDR2 sequences are KGHDR and SFDVKD. V was pared by 4 bases and J by 6 bases, with 3 bases of the junction left unmatched. This CDR3 is CATSDRTGAEQYF. CDR3 nucleotides: TGTGCCACCAGTGACCGGACAGGGGCCGAGCAGTACTTC.

The chain couples TRBV4-3 to TRBJ2-7, with TRBD1 matching 10 bases. CDR1 and CDR2 from the germline V gene are LGHNA and YSLEER. Germline trimming cut 5 bases from V and 3 bases from J; bases unmatched to any gene: 4. This CDR3 has 14 amino acids. The CDR3 bases are TGCGCCAGCAGCTCCGGGACAGGGGTCTACGAGCAGTACTTC. Its protein is CASSSGTGVYEQYF.

The rearrangement uses TRBV4-3 and TRBJ2-2, with a tentative D call TRBD1 (5 bases). Germline V gene sequence: CDR1 LGHNA, CDR2 YSLEER. V was clipped by 0 bases and J by 4 bases, with 15 bases between them. The CDR3 contains 17 residues. The CDR3 DNA is TGCGCCAGCAGCCAAGATCGAGCAGGGATCGGCACCGGGGAGCTGTTTTTT. This encodes CASSQDRAGIGTGELFF.

The chain combines TRBV4-2 with TRBJ2-3, with D unclear. The germline V gene has CDR1 LGHNA and CDR2 YNFKEQ. This CDR3 is 12 amino acids long. Trimming shortened V by 0 bases and J by 9 bases, and 7 bases separated the two germline ends. The CDR3 region is CASSQDRVTQYF. The CDR3 DNA sequence: TGTGCCAGCAGCCAAGACCGTGTGACGCAGTATTTT.

This chain links TRBV7-9 with TRBJ2-1; D remains unclear. V dropped 5 bases and J dropped 0 bases, with 8 bases sitting between them. CDR1 and CDR2 (germline): SEHNR, FQNEAQ (reference sequence). This CDR3 has 14 residues. The chain's CDR3 is CASSITSSYNEQFF. CDR3 DNA: TGTGCCAGCAGCATTACCAGCTCCTACAATGAGCAGTTCTTC.

Of note for this clone: At one end the junction does not follow the germline gene, possibly because of a read error. The V gene is TRBV7-7, the J gene TRBJ2-5; TRBD2 matches at 9 bases. This CDR3 has 16 amino acids. The V gene's germline CDR1 is SSHAT and CDR2 FNYEAQ (reference sequence). Written as DNA, the CDR3 is TGTGCTAGCAGTCCTCAACTGGGACTAGCAAGAGAGACCCAGTACTTC. Translated, it gives CASSPQLGLARETQYF.

This chain connects TRBV7-3 to TRBJ2-1; weak D call: TRBD1 (5 bases). From germline, CDR1 is SGHTA and CDR2 FQGTGA. There are 15 residues in the CDR3. V was pared by 1 base and J by 0 bases, with 7 bases between. For the CDR3, the DNA is TGTGCCAGCAGCTTAAGACAGAACTCCTACAATGAGCAGTTCTTC. Translating it yields CASSLRQNSYNEQFF.

CDR3 bases: TGTGCCAGCAGTTTAGGCAGGTTCAACGTCCTGACTTTC. It is translated as CASSLGRFNVLTF. The chain uses TRBV12-3 or TRBV12-4 and TRBJ2-6; D gene unclear. CDR3 length: 13 residues. The V gene lost 1 base and the J gene lost 9 bases, with 7 bases spanning the gap.

This chain joins TRBV3-1 (or the pseudogene TRBV3-2) and TRBJ2-2, with TRBD2 matching over 10 bases. V gave up 6 bases and J gave up 1 base; unmatched junction bases: 2. The CDR3 contains 15 residues. Germline V gene data show CDR1 as LGHDT and CDR2 as YNNKEL (reference sequence). For the CDR3, the DNA is TGTGCCAGCAGACTAGCGGGGTTGAACACCGGGGAGCTGTTTTTT. Translating it yields CASRLAGLNTGELFF.

The chain couples TRBV28 to TRBJ1-5; the D gene is possibly TRBD1 (6 bases). The CDR3 runs 15 residues. Trimming cost V 4 bases and J 2 bases, with 12 bases left between them. From germline, CDR1 is MDHEN and CDR2 SYDVKM. CDR3 in amino acids: CASSSGDKRNQPQHF. CDR3 DNA sequence: TGTGCCAGCAGTTCCGGGGACAAACGCAATCAGCCCCAGCATTTT.

This chain joins TRBV4-1 and TRBJ1-5; 7 positions match TRBD1. This CDR3 contains 20 residues. V dropped 5 bases and J dropped 2; count of bases not matched to a gene: 21. Germline V gene data show CDR1 as MGHRA and CDR2 as YSYEKL. The CDR3 region has the DNA TGCGCCAGCAGCTATAAACCCAAAGGGACAGATCCCCCGGGCAATCAGCCCCAGCATTTT. Residues: CASSYKPKGTDPPGNQPQHF.